These T cell receptor beta chains were read from a single sample in a study of identical twins. One entry per CDR3 protein results from TCRdb running MiXCR on the 5' RACE reads. The data show roughly 720,000 distinct CDR3 sequences, roughly 18% seen once. Another study also made use of these data, one on T cells expressing NK-cell markers.

Sequences were obtained from PBMCs. The receptors stem from a woman under 30 in good health. The CDR3 runs from the conserved cysteine through the conserved F or W. Fields, in order: CDR3 DNA, CDR3 protein, J gene, CDR3 length, clone size, D gene, V gene. A D gene is named only where the DNA matches it firmly. Expanded clones get a size class; other rows say once, few or many, or leave the size out.

TGTGCCAGCAGCTTGAGGAAGGGGGACTTACACGAGCAGTACTTC CASSLRKGDLHEQYF TRBJ2-7 15 NA NA TRBV5-4
TGTGCCAGCGGGCTGGCTAGCGGTATCAATGAGCAGTTCTTC CASGLASGINEQFF TRBJ2-1 14 few TRBD2 TRBV7-9
TGCAGTGCTAGTTCTCATTTCCGCGGTCTAGCGGGTATAAGCACAGATACGCAGTATTTT CSASSHFRGLAGISTDTQYF TRBJ2-3 20 few TRBD2 TRBV20-1
TGTGCCAGCAGGACAGCTGGTAATGCGGGGGCCAACGTCCTGACTTTC CASRTAGNAGANVLTF TRBJ2-6 16 many NA TRBV11-2
TGCAGCTTCGCACCGAACACCGGGGAGCTGTTTTTT CSFAPNTGELFF TRBJ2-2 12 NA NA TRBV29-1
TGTGCCAGCAGCTTGGACGTGTTGGGAAACACCATATATTTT CASSLDVLGNTIYF TRBJ1-3 14 NA NA TRBV5-6
TGTGCCAGCGCGCTCAATGGGGGATACAATGAGCAGTTCTTC CASALNGGYNEQFF TRBJ2-1 14 NA NA TRBV7-2
TGTGCCAGCAGTTCCCGACAGGGGAGCACTGAAGCTTTCTTT CASSSRQGSTEAFF TRBJ1-1 14 few TRBD1 TRBV12-3/TRBV12-4
TGCGCCAGCAGCCAAGAAATAGGACTAGCGGGAGTTGGTGGCGGGGAGCTGTTTTTT CASSQEIGLAGVGGGELFF TRBJ2-2 19 NA TRBD2 TRBV4-3
TGTGCCAGCAGCCTGACAGGGTCGGTCCCCGGGGAGCTGTTTTTT CASSLTGSVPGELFF TRBJ2-2 15 few TRBD1 TRBV27
TGTGCCAGCAGCCAAGGGTTTAAAGGTACTGAAGCTTTCTTT CASSQGFKGTEAFF TRBJ1-1 14 NA NA TRBV3-1
TGTGCCAGCAGCTTGGATTCGAACCGGGACAGGCAGTTCTTC CASSLDSNRDRQFF TRBJ2-1 14 many TRBD1 TRBV5-5
TGTGCCAGCAGTTCCGGACTAGCGGGGGGCCCCTTCTTC CASSSGLAGGPFF TRBJ2-1 13 NA TRBD2 TRBV6-2/TRBV6-3
TGCAGCGTTGATTACAGGGAGATGTGGTGCGAGCAGTACTTC CSVDYREMWCEQYF TRBJ2-7 14 NA NA TRBV29-1
TGTGCCAGCAGGGTACGGCCAGGCTACGAGCAGTACTTC CASRVRPGYEQYF TRBJ2-7 13 NA NA TRBV5-5
TGTGCCAGCCTGAATTCGGGGCCGGAGCAGTACTTC CASLNSGPEQYF TRBJ2-7 12 NA NA TRBV2
TGTGCCAGCAGTCCCGGGCGAGGGTACGAGCAGTACTTC CASSPGRGYEQYF TRBJ2-7 13 many NA TRBV12-3/TRBV12-4
TGTGCCAGCAGTTACTCGAGGGCAGGCAGCCGGCCCCAGCATTTT CASSYSRAGSRPQHF TRBJ1-5 15 NA NA TRBV6-5
TGCGCCAGCAGTGAGTCGACATGGGGCGAGCAGTACTTC CASSESTWGEQYF TRBJ2-7 13 NA NA TRBV10-1
TGCAGTGCAAACAGACTAGCGTTCTCCTACGAGCAGTACTTC CSANRLAFSYEQYF TRBJ2-7 14 NA TRBD2 TRBV20-1
TGTGCCAGCAGCCCCCTACCGGGTTCAGAGGGGGAGGAGCAGTACTTC CASSPLPGSEGEEQYF TRBJ2-7 16 NA NA TRBV14
TGTGCCAGCAGTGAGAGCGGGAGAGGGAGGGTAAATGAGCAGTTCTTC CASSESGRGRVNEQFF TRBJ2-1 16 NA TRBD2 TRBV25-1
TGTGCCAGCAGTTACACCTTCTTAGCGGGGGGGCTGCGAAATGAGCAGTTCTTC CASSYTFLAGGLRNEQFF TRBJ2-1 18 NA TRBD2 TRBV6-5
TGTGCCAGCAGCTTGAAGGCTAGCGGGGCGTACGAGCAGTACTTC CASSLKASGAYEQYF TRBJ2-7 15 NA TRBD2 TRBV7-2
TGTGCCAGCTCACCCCTAGGACAGGGGGGGACTGAAGCTTTCTTT CASSPLGQGGTEAFF TRBJ1-1 15 few TRBD1 TRBV18
TGCAGTGCACGTTTATCGGGGGGACGAACAGATACGCAGTATTTT CSARLSGGRTDTQYF TRBJ2-3 15 NA TRBD2 TRBV20-1
TGCAGCGCATTCGACAATGAGCAGTTCTTC CSAFDNEQFF TRBJ2-1 10 NA NA TRBV29-1
TGTGCCAGCAGCGCCCAAGGAAGCTCCTACGAGCAGTACTTC CASSAQGSSYEQYF TRBJ2-7 14 NA NA TRBV14